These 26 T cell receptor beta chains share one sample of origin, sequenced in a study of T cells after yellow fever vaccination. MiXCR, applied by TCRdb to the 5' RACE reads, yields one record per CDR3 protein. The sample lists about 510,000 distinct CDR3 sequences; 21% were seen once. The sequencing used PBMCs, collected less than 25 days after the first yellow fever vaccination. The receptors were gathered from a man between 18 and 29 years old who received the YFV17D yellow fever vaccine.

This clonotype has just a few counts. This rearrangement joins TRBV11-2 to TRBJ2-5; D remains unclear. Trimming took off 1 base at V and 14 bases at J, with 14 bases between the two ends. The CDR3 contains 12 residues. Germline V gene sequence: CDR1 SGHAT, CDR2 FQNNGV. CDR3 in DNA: TGTGCCAGCAGCTTAGTCGCCGGATTATTATACTTC. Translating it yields CASSLVAGLLYF.

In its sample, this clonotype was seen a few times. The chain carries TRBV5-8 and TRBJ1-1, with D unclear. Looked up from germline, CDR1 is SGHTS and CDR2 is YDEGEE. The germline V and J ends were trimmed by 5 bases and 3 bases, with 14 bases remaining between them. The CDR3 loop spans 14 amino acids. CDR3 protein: CASRAGERHTEAFF. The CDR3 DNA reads TGTGCCAGCAGGGCCGGGGAGCGCCACACTGAAGCTTTCTTT. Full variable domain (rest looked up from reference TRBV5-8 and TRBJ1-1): EAGVTQSPTHLIKTRGQQATLRCSPISGHTSVYWYQQALGLGLQFLLWYDEGEERNRGNFPPRFSGRQFPNYSSELNVNALELEDSALYLCASRAGERHTEAFFGQGTRLTVV.

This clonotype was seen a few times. The CDR3 sequence: CASSVQASYNSPLHF. The CDR3, as DNA: TGTGCCAGCAGCGTACAGGCATCCTATAATTCACCCCTCCACTTT. The chain is built from TRBV9 and TRBJ1-6; D unclear. Trimming took 1 base from V and 1 from J, leaving 6 bases between them. The CDR3 loop spans 15 amino acids. Germline V gene sequence: CDR1 SGDLS, CDR2 YYNGEE.

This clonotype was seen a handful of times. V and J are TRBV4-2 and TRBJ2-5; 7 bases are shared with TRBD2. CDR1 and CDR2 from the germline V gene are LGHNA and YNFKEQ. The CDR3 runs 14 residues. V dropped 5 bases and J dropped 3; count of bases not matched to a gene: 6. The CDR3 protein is CASSVGSGEETQYF. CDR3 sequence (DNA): TGTGCCAGCAGCGTGGGGAGCGGGGAAGAGACCCAGTACTTC.

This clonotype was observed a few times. The CDR3 DNA reads as TGTGCCAGCAGCTTAATGCTGGAAGCAGATACGCAGTATTTT. Its translation is CASSLMLEADTQYF. This chain uses TRBV7-2 with TRBJ2-3; no clear D gene. CDR1 and CDR2 from the germline V gene are SGHTA and FQGNSA. This CDR3 has 14 residues. The V gene lost 2 bases and the J gene lost 4 bases, with 10 bases spanning the gap.

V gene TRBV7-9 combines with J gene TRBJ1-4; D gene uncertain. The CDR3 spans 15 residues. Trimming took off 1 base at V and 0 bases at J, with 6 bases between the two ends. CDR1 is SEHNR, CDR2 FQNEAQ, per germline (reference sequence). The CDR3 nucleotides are TGTGCCAGCAGCTTAGACGCGGCAACTAATGAAAAACTGTTTTTT. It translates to CASSLDAATNEKLFF.

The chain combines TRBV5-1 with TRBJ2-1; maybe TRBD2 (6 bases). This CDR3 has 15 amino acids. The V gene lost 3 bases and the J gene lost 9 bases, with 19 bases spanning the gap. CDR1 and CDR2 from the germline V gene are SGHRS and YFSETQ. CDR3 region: CASSSFTSNGGEQFF. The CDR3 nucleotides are TGCGCCAGCAGCTCCTTTACAAGTAACGGGGGTGAGCAGTTCTTC.

The CDR3 nucleotides read TGTGCTAGTGGTTTGGAGGGTGGGGCCAACGTCCTGACTTTC. Translated, it gives CASGLEGGANVLTF. This chain connects TRBV12-5 to TRBJ2-6; the D is unclear. The CDR3 runs 14 residues. In germline, CDR1 is LGHNT, CDR2 FRNRAP. V was trimmed by 1 base and J by 3 bases, leaving 4 bases between them.

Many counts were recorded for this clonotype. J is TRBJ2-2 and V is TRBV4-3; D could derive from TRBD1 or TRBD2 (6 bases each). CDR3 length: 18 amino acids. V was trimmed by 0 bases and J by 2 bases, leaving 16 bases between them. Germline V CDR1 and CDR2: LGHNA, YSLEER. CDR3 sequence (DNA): TGCGCCAGCAGCCAAGAACCCCCCGGGGGCATAAACACCGGGGAGCTGTTTTTT. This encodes CASSQEPPGGINTGELFF.

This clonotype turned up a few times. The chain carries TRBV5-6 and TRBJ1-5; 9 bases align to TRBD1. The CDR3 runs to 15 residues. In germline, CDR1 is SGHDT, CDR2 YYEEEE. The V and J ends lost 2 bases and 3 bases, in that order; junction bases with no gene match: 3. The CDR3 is CASSFWDRDNQPQHF. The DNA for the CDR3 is TGTGCCAGCAGCTTCTGGGACAGGGACAATCAGCCCCAGCATTTT.

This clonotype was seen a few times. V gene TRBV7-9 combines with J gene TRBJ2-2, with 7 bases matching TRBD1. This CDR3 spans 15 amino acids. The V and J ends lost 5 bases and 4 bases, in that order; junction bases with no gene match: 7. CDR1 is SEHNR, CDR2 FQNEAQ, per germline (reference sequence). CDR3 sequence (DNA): TGTGCCAGCAGCCCAAGGGGGCTGGGCACCGGGGAGCTGTTTTTT. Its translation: CASSPRGLGTGELFF. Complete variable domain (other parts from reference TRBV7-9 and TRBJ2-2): DTGVSQNPRHKITKRGQNVTFRCDPISEHNRLYWYRQTLGQGPEFLTYFQNEAQLEKSRLLSDRFSAERPKGSFSTLEIQRTEQGDSAMYLCASSPRGLGTGELFFGEGSRLTVL.

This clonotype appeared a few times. CDR3: CSARSGDRGHQPQHF. In DNA, the CDR3 is TGCAGTGCTAGGAGCGGGGACAGGGGGCATCAGCCCCAGCATTTT. The V call is TRBV20-1, the J call TRBJ1-5; 12 nucleotides align to TRBD1. The CDR3 loop spans 15 amino acids. The J segment lost 5 bases and the V segment lost 3 bases, leaving 5 bases of the junction unmatched. Germline V gene lookup returns CDR1 DFQATT and CDR2 SNEGSKA (reference sequence).

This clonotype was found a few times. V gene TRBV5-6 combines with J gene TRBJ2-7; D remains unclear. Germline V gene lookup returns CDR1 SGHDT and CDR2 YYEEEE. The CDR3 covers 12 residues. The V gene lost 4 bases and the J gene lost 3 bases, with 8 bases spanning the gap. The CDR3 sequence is CASSVMNYEQYF. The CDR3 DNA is TGTGCCAGCAGCGTTATGAACTACGAGCAGTACTTC.

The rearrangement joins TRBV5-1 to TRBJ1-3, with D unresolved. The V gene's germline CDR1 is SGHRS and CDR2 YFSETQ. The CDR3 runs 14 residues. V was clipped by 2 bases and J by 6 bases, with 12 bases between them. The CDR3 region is CASSLSPLENTIYF. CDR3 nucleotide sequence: TGCGCCAGCAGCTTATCGCCATTGGAAAACACCATATATTTT.

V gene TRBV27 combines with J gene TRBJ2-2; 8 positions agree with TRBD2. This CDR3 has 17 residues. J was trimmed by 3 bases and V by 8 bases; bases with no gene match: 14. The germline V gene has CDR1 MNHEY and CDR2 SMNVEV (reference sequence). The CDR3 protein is CASGPIAGPGDTGELFF. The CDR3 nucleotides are TGTGCCAGCGGGCCAATAGCGGGGCCCGGGGACACCGGGGAGCTGTTTTTT.

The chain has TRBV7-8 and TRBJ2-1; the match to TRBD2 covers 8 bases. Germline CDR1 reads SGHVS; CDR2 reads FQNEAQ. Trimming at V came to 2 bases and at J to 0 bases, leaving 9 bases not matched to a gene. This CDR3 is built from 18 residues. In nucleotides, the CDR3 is TGTGCCAGCAGCTTACGGCGAGCGGGGGTTAGCTCCTACAATGAGCAGTTCTTC. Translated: CASSLRRAGVSSYNEQFF.

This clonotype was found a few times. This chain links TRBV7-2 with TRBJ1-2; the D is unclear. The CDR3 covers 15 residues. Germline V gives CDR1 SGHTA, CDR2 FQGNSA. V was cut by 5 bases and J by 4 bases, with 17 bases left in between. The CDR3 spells CASSPSMAWGYGYTF. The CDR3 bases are TGTGCCAGCAGCCCATCCATGGCTTGGGGCTATGGCTACACCTTC.

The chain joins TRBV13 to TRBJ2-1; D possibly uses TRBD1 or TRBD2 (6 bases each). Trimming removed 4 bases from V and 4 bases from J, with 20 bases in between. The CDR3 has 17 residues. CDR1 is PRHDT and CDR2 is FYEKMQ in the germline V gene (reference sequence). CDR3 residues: CASSSPTGASVYNEQFF. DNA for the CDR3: TGTGCCAGCAGCTCCCCAACGGGGGCTAGCGTATACAATGAGCAGTTCTTC.

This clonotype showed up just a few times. The CDR3 sequence is CASRSQGAINSNQPQHF. CDR3 coding DNA: TGTGCCAGCAGGAGTCAGGGGGCCATTAATAGCAATCAGCCCCAGCATTTT. This rearrangement joins TRBV6-1 to TRBJ1-5; TRBD1 aligns across 8 bases. Germline trimming cut 6 bases from V and 0 bases from J; bases unmatched to any gene: 10. Germline lookup yields CDR1 MNHNS and CDR2 SASEGT. The CDR3 contains 17 residues.

The CDR3 region is CASSYASAKNIQYF. The CDR3 bases are TGTGCCAGCAGTTACGCTTCAGCCAAAAACATTCAGTACTTC. The chain recombines TRBV6-5 with TRBJ2-4; D not certain. CDR3 length: 14 residues. Trimming took 2 bases from V and 0 from J, leaving 5 bases between them. The V gene's germline CDR1 is MNHEY and CDR2 SVGAGI.

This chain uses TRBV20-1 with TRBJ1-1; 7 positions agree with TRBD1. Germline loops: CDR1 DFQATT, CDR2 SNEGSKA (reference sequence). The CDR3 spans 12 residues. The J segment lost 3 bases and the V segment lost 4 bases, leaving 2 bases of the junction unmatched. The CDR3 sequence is CSANRGDTEAFF. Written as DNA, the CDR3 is TGCAGTGCTAACAGGGGTGACACTGAAGCTTTCTTT.

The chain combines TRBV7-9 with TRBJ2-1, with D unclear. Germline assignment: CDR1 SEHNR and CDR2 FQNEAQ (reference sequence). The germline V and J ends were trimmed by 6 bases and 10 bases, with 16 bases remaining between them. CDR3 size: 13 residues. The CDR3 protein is CASRHSAGLEQFF. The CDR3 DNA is TGTGCCAGCAGGCACAGTGCCGGTTTGGAGCAGTTCTTC.

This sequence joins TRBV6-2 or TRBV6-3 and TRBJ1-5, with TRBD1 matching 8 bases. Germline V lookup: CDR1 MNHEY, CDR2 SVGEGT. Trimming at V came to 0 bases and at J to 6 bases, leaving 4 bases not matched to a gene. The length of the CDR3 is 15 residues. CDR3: CASSYSPGGIQPQHF. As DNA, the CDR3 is TGTGCCAGCAGTTACTCCCCAGGGGGCATTCAGCCCCAGCATTTT.

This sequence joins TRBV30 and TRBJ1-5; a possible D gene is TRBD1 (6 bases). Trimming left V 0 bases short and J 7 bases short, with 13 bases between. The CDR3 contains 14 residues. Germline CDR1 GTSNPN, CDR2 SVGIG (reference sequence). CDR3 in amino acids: CAWSVGGGGQPQHF. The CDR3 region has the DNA TGTGCCTGGAGTGTAGGAGGGGGAGGACAGCCCCAGCATTTT.

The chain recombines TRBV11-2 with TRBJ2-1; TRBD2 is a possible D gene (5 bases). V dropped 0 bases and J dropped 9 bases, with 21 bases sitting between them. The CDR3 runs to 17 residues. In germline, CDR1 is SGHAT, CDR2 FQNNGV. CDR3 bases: TGTGCCAGCAGCTTAGACGGGTTCGGGCAGGAGGTCAGTGAGCAGTTCTTC. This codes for CASSLDGFGQEVSEQFF.

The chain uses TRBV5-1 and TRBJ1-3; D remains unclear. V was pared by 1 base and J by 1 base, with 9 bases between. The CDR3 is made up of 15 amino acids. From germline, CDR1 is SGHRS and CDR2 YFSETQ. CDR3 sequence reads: CASSLYGESGNTIYF. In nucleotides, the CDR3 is TGCGCCAGCAGCTTGTATGGAGAATCTGGAAACACCATATATTTT.